A single sample gave rise to the 25 T cell receptor beta chains below, sequenced in a study of cytomegalovirus exposure and HLA in healthy donors. Primers for the PCR totalled 60 Vbeta and 13 Jbeta. Clones were sequenced by immunoSEQ multiplex PCR, and TCRdb holds only the in-frame ones, with some missing. The sample has 120,000 to 150,000 clones; approximately 80% are singletons. The material sequenced was PBMCs. These receptors all come from a male donor in good health and CMV-seronegative.

The J gene is TRBJ2-1, the V gene TRBV7-9; 7 bases agree with TRBD2. V trimming: 5 bases; J trimming: 3 bases; junction bases outside the gene matches: 13. CDR3 size: 17 residues. The germline gives CDR1 SEHNR, CDR2 FQNEAQ (reference sequence). The CDR3 loop is CASSPLGGSGVYNEQFF. In DNA form, the CDR3 reads TGTGCCAGCAGCCCTCTTGGGGGGAGCGGGGTCTACAATGAGCAGTTCTTC.

The chain joins TRBV27 to TRBJ2-2; 7 positions match TRBD2. This CDR3 contains 14 residues. Per germline, CDR1 MNHEY and CDR2 SMNVEV (reference sequence). With V trimmed by 8 bases and J by 7 bases, 10 bases remained unmatched. CDR3 region: CASCSLAVGGELFF. The CDR3 DNA sequence: TGTGCCAGCTGCTCCCTAGCGGTGGGCGGGGAGCTGTTTTTT.

V usage is TRBV13 and J usage is TRBJ1-2; perhaps TRBD1 as D (5 bases). The length of the CDR3 is 15 residues. Germline lookup yields CDR1 PRHDT and CDR2 FYEKMQ (reference sequence). Deletions cut 3 bases from V and 0 bases from J, with 11 bases between. This chain's CDR3 is CASSFQGWANYGYTF. The CDR3 region has the DNA TGTGCCAGCAGCTTTCAGGGATGGGCTAACTATGGCTACACCTTC.

The rearrangement links TRBV27 to TRBJ1-2; 9 bases are shared with TRBD1. This CDR3 comprises 15 residues. Unmatched junction bases numbered 12, after V lost 8 bases and J lost 5 bases. Germline CDR1 MNHEY, CDR2 SMNVEV (reference sequence). In nucleotides, the CDR3 is TGTGCCAGCGGCGTTCGCCGGGACAGGGATTATGGCTACACCTTC. Its translation: CASGVRRDRDYGYTF.

This chain links TRBV2 with TRBJ2-5, with D perhaps matching TRBD1 (6 bases). CDR3 length: 11 amino acids. Germline CDR1 and CDR2: SNHLY and FYNNEI. V was cut by 4 bases and J by 7 bases, with 7 bases left in between. The CDR3 is CASSVGGTQYF. In nucleotides, the CDR3 is TGTGCCAGCAGTGTAGGGGGGACCCAGTACTTC.

V is TRBV7-9 and J is TRBJ2-7; the D is unclear. Per germline, CDR1 SEHNR and CDR2 FQNEAQ (reference sequence). The CDR3 consists of 12 residues. The V gene lost 2 bases and the J gene lost 4 bases, with 6 bases spanning the gap. CDR3 amino acids: CASSLSRYEQYF. The CDR3 DNA reads as TGTGCCAGCAGCTTATCCAGGTACGAGCAGTACTTC.

This clone has more than one count but fewer than ten. The chain couples TRBV6-6 to TRBJ1-1, with a weak D call TRBD1 (5 bases). The germline V gene encodes CDR1 MNHNY and CDR2 SVGAGI (reference sequence). V was cut by 6 bases and J by 4 bases, with 12 bases left in between. There are 13 residues in the CDR3. The CDR3 sequence: CASSQGGATEAFF. The CDR3 coding sequence is TGTGCCAGCAGCCAGGGCGGTGCCACTGAAGCTTTCTTT.

The chain employs TRBV29-1 and TRBJ2-7; 11 positions match TRBD1. Germline CDR1 and CDR2: SQVTM and ANQGSEA. The V gene end was trimmed by 0 bases and the J gene end by 6 bases; junction bases not matched to a gene: 4. The CDR3 has 14 amino acids. The CDR3 sequence is CSVEEGTGGSEQYF. The CDR3 DNA reads as TGCAGCGTTGAAGAAGGGACAGGGGGGAGCGAGCAGTACTTC.

The sample holds a few counts of this clone. V usage is TRBV7-2 and J usage is TRBJ1-2; weak D call: TRBD1 (5 bases). Trimming left V 5 bases short and J 2 bases short, with 9 bases between. Germline V gives CDR1 SGHTA, CDR2 FQGNSA. The CDR3 length is 13 residues. CDR3 in amino acids: CASSHGQNYGYTF. The CDR3 DNA reads TGTGCCAGCAGCCACGGACAAAACTATGGCTACACCTTC.

This clone has only a few counts. The rearrangement joins TRBV27 to TRBJ1-2; 10 bases are shared with TRBD1. J was trimmed by 3 bases and V by 5 bases; bases with no gene match: 6. The CDR3 loop spans 15 amino acids. Germline CDR1 and CDR2: MNHEY and SMNVEV (reference sequence). The CDR3 DNA is TGTGCCAGCAGTCCTCGGACAGGGGGGTACTATGGCTACACCTTC. It specifies CASSPRTGGYYGYTF.

This clone was seen a few times. The gene calls are TRBV25-1 and TRBJ1-1; D call uncertain. Trimming removed 2 bases at V and 0 bases at J, with 7 bases between. The CDR3 totals 14 residues. Germline V lookup: CDR1 MGHDK, CDR2 SYGVNS. CDR3 coding DNA: TGTGCCAGCAGTGAACTGGCGGTGAACACTGAAGCTTTCTTT. This encodes CASSELAVNTEAFF.

The gene calls are TRBV4-1 and TRBJ1-3; TRBD1 is a possible D gene (5 bases). CDR1 is MGHRA, CDR2 YSYEKL, per germline. The germline V and J ends were trimmed by 1 base and 1 base, with 20 bases remaining between them. The CDR3 extends over 19 amino acids. CDR3 bases: TGCGCCAGCAGCCAAGTGGGCAGGGTGAGAGTTGGTTCTGGAAACACCATATATTTT. This codes for CASSQVGRVRVGSGNTIYF.

J is TRBJ1-1 and V is TRBV5-5, with D unresolved. This CDR3 is built from 12 residues. Germline CDR1 SGHKS, CDR2 YYEKEE (reference sequence). The V and J ends lost 0 bases and 10 bases respectively, with 10 bases between them. The CDR3 spells CASSLVRSGAFF. DNA of the CDR3: TGTGCCAGCAGCTTGGTTCGCAGCGGAGCTTTCTTT.

The rearrangement uses TRBV5-1 and TRBJ2-7; a weak D match, TRBD2 (7 bases). V dropped 3 bases and J dropped 2 bases, with 15 bases sitting between them. Looked up from germline, CDR1 is SGHRS and CDR2 is YFSETQ. CDR3 length: 15 residues. The CDR3 here is CASSYLAGAAYEQYF. Written as DNA, the CDR3 is TGCGCCAGCAGCTATTTGGCGGGGGCGGCCTACGAGCAGTACTTC.

The V and J genes are TRBV7-6 and TRBJ2-1; a weak D match, TRBD2 (6 bases). Trimming cost V 4 bases and J 3 bases, with 10 bases left between them. Germline lookup yields CDR1 SGHVS and CDR2 FNYEAQ. The CDR3 runs 14 residues. The DNA for the CDR3 is TGTGCCAGCAGCTACACGGGACTCTACAATGAGCAGTTCTTC. Its protein product is CASSYTGLYNEQFF.

J is TRBJ2-4 and V is TRBV5-1; the D gene is possibly TRBD1 (5 bases). The CDR3 spans 13 residues. V lost 0 bases to trimming and J lost 5 bases, with 6 bases between them. The germline gives CDR1 SGHRS, CDR2 YFSETQ. In DNA form, the CDR3 reads TGCGCCAGCAGCTTGGGACAGCAAAACATTCAGTACTTC. It yields the protein CASSLGQQNIQYF.

This clone was seen a few times. The junction departs from germline at one end; a sequencing error may be responsible. V is TRBV7-9 and J is TRBJ1-6; a possible D gene is TRBD1 (6 bases). The germline V gene has CDR1 SEHNR and CDR2 FQNEAQ (reference sequence). The CDR3 covers 14 residues. The CDR3 region is CASRLDRNNSPLHF. The CDR3 nucleotides read TGTGCCAGCAGATTAGACAGGAATAATTCACCCCTCCACTTT.

V is TRBV7-2 and J is TRBJ2-3; possible D gene TRBD1, 6 bases. V dropped 2 bases and J dropped 2 bases, with 8 bases sitting between them. The CDR3 consists of 14 residues. Germline V gives CDR1 SGHTA, CDR2 FQGNSA. The CDR3 reads CASSLPGDTDTQYF. In DNA form, the CDR3 reads TGTGCCAGCAGCTTACCAGGGGACACAGATACGCAGTATTTT.

The chain links TRBV29-1 to TRBJ1-4, with D possibly being TRBD1 (5 bases). This CDR3 spans 14 amino acids. The germline V and J ends were trimmed by 4 bases and 8 bases, with 17 bases remaining between them. Germline loops: CDR1 SQVTM, CDR2 ANQGSEA. CDR3 region: CSVARAGFGEKLFF. DNA of the CDR3: TGCAGCGTTGCCAGGGCTGGCTTCGGGGAAAAACTGTTTTTT.

This chain connects TRBV9 to TRBJ2-6; no reliable D call. From germline, CDR1 is SGDLS and CDR2 YYNGEE. CDR3 length equals 16 residues. With 4 bases removed from V and 2 bases from J, the gap between germline ends came to 13 bases. CDR3 residues: CASSSTPRAGANVLTF. The CDR3, as DNA: TGTGCCAGCAGCTCAACCCCCCGGGCTGGGGCCAACGTCCTGACTTTC.

This chain links TRBV5-6 with TRBJ1-2, with 9 positions matching TRBD1. CDR3 size: 14 residues. V shed 2 bases and J 4 bases; nucleotides not matched to a gene: 3. Germline V gene lookup returns CDR1 SGHDT and CDR2 YYEEEE. The CDR3 spells CASSFRDRVYGYTF. As DNA, the CDR3 is TGTGCCAGCAGCTTCCGGGACAGGGTCTATGGCTACACCTTC.

The V gene is TRBV9, the J gene TRBJ2-2; unclear D gene. The V and J ends lost 4 bases and 7 bases respectively, with 8 bases between them. CDR1 and CDR2 from the germline V gene are SGDLS and YYNGEE. This CDR3 contains 12 residues. The CDR3 DNA sequence: TGTGCCAGCAGCACCGCCAGCGGGGAGCTGTTTTTT. Encoded protein: CASSTASGELFF.

The J gene is TRBJ2-2, the V gene TRBV5-1, with 8 bases fitting TRBD1. Unmatched junction bases numbered 3, after V lost 2 bases and J lost 3 bases. From germline, CDR1 is SGHRS and CDR2 YFSETQ. The CDR3 loop spans 15 amino acids. The CDR3: CASSLQGVDTGELFF. CDR3 DNA sequence: TGCGCCAGCAGCTTACAGGGGGTTGACACCGGGGAGCTGTTTTTT.

The chain employs TRBV27 and TRBJ1-2; no reliable D call. CDR1 is MNHEY and CDR2 is SMNVEV in the germline V gene (reference sequence). Trimming took 6 bases from V and 8 from J, leaving 10 bases between them. The CDR3 has 11 residues. The CDR3: CASRAGGGYTF. CDR3 DNA: TGTGCCAGCAGGGCGGGCGGAGGCTACACCTTC.

This chain uses TRBV30 with TRBJ1-2, with 7 bases identical to TRBD1. Per germline, CDR1 GTSNPN and CDR2 SVGIG (reference sequence). After removal of 0 bases from V and 5 bases from J, the junction contained 6 bases not matched to a gene. The CDR3 extends over 14 amino acids. The CDR3 here is CAWSVWDSRYGYTF. The CDR3 bases are TGTGCCTGGAGTGTCTGGGACAGCAGGTATGGCTACACCTTC.